These 29 T cell receptor beta chains share one sample of origin, sequenced in a study of shared clonotypes between healthy human individuals. CD45RO-negative, CCR7-positively selected cells formed the naive CD8 fraction, excluding terminally differentiated effector memory CD45RA+ cells. The table came from immunoSEQ multiplex PCR; TCRdb's copy has only in-frame clones and leaves some out. The sample comprises roughly 2 million clones, approximately 94% of which are singletons, and about 1.1% rests with the top ten. Material: naive CD8+ T cells sorted from blood. The receptors were gathered from a young man in good health.

J is TRBJ1-3 and V is TRBV21-1. TRBV21-1 is an annotated pseudogene. This CDR3 comprises 16 residues. CDR3 in DNA: TGTGCCAGCAGCAAAGCGCAAGGCGACTCTGGAAACACCATATATTTT. This translates into CASSKAQGDSGNTIYF.

The genes are TRBV11-2 and TRBJ2-7, with 10 nucleotides matching TRBD1. The germline V gene encodes CDR1 SGHAT and CDR2 FQNNGV. V lost 5 bases to trimming and J lost 4 bases; unmatched junction nucleotides: 8. There are 15 residues in the CDR3. CDR3 loop: CASSGWGQGLYEQYF. The DNA for the CDR3 is TGTGCCAGCAGCGGGTGGGGACAGGGGTTGTACGAGCAGTACTTC. Looking up the rest from reference TRBV11-2 and TRBJ2-7 gives the full variable domain: EAGVAQSPRYKIIEKRQSVAFWCNPISGHATLYWYQQILGQGPKLLIQFQNNGVVDDSQLPKDRFSAERLKGVDSTLKIQPAKLEDSAVYLCASSGWGQGLYEQYFGPGTRLTVT.

The chain is built from TRBV15 and TRBJ2-5; perhaps D is TRBD1 or TRBD2 (5 bases each). The V gene lost 1 base and the J gene lost 2 bases, with 8 bases spanning the gap. CDR1 and CDR2 (germline): LNHNV, YYDKDF (reference sequence). This CDR3 has 14 residues. As DNA, the CDR3 is TGTGCCACCAGCAGAGGAGGGGAGCAAGAGACCCAGTACTTC. It yields the protein CATSRGGEQETQYF.

This chain uses TRBV5-6 with TRBJ2-2, with 7 positions matching TRBD1. Germline V gene data show CDR1 as SGHDT and CDR2 as YYEEEE. The CDR3 is 16 amino acids. The ends lost 0 bases at V and 4 bases at J; junction bases unmatched: 6. This CDR3 reads CASSLAVGTATGELFF. DNA for the CDR3: TGTGCCAGCAGCTTGGCGGTCGGGACAGCCACCGGGGAGCTGTTTTTT.

The CDR3 protein is CASSEPKLEYETDTQYF. CDR3 sequence (DNA): TGTGCCAGCAGTGAACCGAAACTAGAGTATGAAACAGATACGCAGTATTTT. This sequence joins TRBV2 and TRBJ2-3; TRBD2 might be the D (5 bases). Trimming cost V 2 bases and J 3 bases, with 18 bases left between them. CDR3 length: 17 residues. CDR1 SNHLY and CDR2 FYNNEI come from the germline V gene.

CDR3 sequence reads: CASSEYLEGGVTEAFF. CDR3 DNA: TGTGCCAGCAGTGAATACTTGGAGGGCGGGGTGACTGAAGCTTTCTTT. The genes are TRBV25-1 and TRBJ1-1; no reliable D call. CDR1 is MGHDK and CDR2 is SYGVNS in the germline V gene. Trimming removed 0 bases at V and 5 bases at J, with 16 bases between. This CDR3 has 16 residues. The whole variable domain, remainder taken from reference TRBV25-1 and TRBJ1-1, is EADIYQTPRYLVIGTGKKITLECSQTMGHDKMYWYQQDPGMELHLIHYSYGVNSTEKGDLSSESTVSRIRTEHFPLTLESARPSHTSQYLCASSEYLEGGVTEAFFGQGTRLTVV.

With respect to this clone: Other DNA sequences in this specimen translate into the identical CDR3. V is TRBV27 and J is TRBJ2-5; D is unclear. The germline gives CDR1 MNHEY, CDR2 SMNVEV (reference sequence). This CDR3 comprises 13 residues. Trimming removed 1 base at V and 2 bases at J, with 5 bases between. The DNA for the CDR3 is TGTGCCAGCAGTTTATTGGGTCAAGAGACCCAGTACTTC. The encoded protein is CASSLLGQETQYF.

The chain couples TRBV6-1 to TRBJ1-5; D unresolved. The germline V and J ends were trimmed by 8 bases and 4 bases, with 12 bases remaining between them. CDR3 length: 13 amino acids. Germline values: CDR1 MNHNS, CDR2 SASEGT. CDR3 residues: CASGPLVNQPQHF. The CDR3 nucleotides read TGTGCCAGCGGACCCTTAGTGAATCAGCCCCAGCATTTT.

The rearrangement joins TRBV2 to TRBJ2-7; 10 bases align to TRBD2. The CDR3 is made up of 14 amino acids. The V and J ends lost 7 bases and 1 base, in that order; junction bases with no gene match: 4. Per the germline V gene, CDR1 is SNHLY and CDR2 is FYNNEI. CDR3 bases: TGTGCCAGCAAGGGACTAGCGAGGTCCTACGAGCAGTACTTC. Residues: CASKGLARSYEQYF.

This sequence joins TRBV5-6 and TRBJ2-1; D possibly corresponds to TRBD2 (6 bases). The CDR3 has 17 amino acids. Trimming removed 0 bases at V and 4 bases at J, with 17 bases between. Per the germline V gene, CDR1 is SGHDT and CDR2 is YYEEEE. CDR3 sequence: CASSLDHGGTLYNEQFF. The CDR3 DNA is TGTGCCAGCAGCTTGGATCACGGCGGGACTTTATACAATGAGCAGTTCTTC.

The chain couples TRBV2 to TRBJ2-3; TRBD2 agrees at 12 bases. V shed 3 bases, J shed 2 bases, and the junction held 3 bases outside the gene matches. This CDR3 comprises 16 residues. Per germline, CDR1 SNHLY and CDR2 FYNNEI. The CDR3 coding sequence is TGTGCCAGCAGTGAGGGACTAGCGGGTTTCACAGATACGCAGTATTTT. The encoded protein is CASSEGLAGFTDTQYF.

The chain employs TRBV4-1 and TRBJ2-5, with TRBD2 matching over 8 bases. This CDR3 has 18 residues. The germline gives CDR1 MGHRA, CDR2 YSYEKL. With 0 bases clipped from V and 1 base from J, the junction kept 10 bases outside the gene matches. CDR3 sequence: CASSQDEASGGPQETQYF. The CDR3 DNA is TGCGCCAGCAGCCAAGATGAAGCGAGCGGGGGCCCCCAAGAGACCCAGTACTTC.

J is TRBJ2-2 and V is TRBV11-2, with 7 positions matching TRBD2. CDR1 SGHAT and CDR2 FQNNGV come from the germline V gene. The CDR3 extends over 17 amino acids. J gave up 4 bases and V 7 bases, and 15 bases lay outside the gene matches. DNA for the CDR3: TGTGCCAGCACCCCCAACCTCGGGGGGTTCATCACCGGGGAGCTGTTTTTT. It codes for CASTPNLGGFITGELFF.

The rearrangement links TRBV27 to TRBJ2-7, with D uncertain. V lost 5 bases to trimming and J lost 2 bases, with 10 bases between them. Germline assignment: CDR1 MNHEY and CDR2 SMNVEV (reference sequence). CDR3 size: 13 residues. The CDR3 is CASSLDGPYEQYF. In nucleotides, the CDR3 is TGTGCCAGCAGTCTGGACGGACCCTACGAGCAGTACTTC.

The chain links TRBV7-9 to TRBJ1-1, with D perhaps TRBD1 (5 bases). The ends were cut back, 7 bases at V and 0 bases at J, with 15 bases in the middle. This CDR3 is built from 15 residues. In germline, CDR1 is SEHNR, CDR2 FQNEAQ (reference sequence). The chain's CDR3 is CASTLTEGMNTEAFF. For the CDR3, the DNA is TGTGCCAGCACTTTAACGGAGGGGATGAACACTGAAGCTTTCTTT.

The J gene is TRBJ1-4, the V gene TRBV30, with D possibly being TRBD1 (5 bases). V lost 7 bases and J 5 bases, leaving 26 bases between the germline ends. This CDR3 has 17 residues. Germline V lookup: CDR1 GTSNPN, CDR2 SVGIG (reference sequence). CDR3 nucleotide sequence: TGTGCCTCCGATTCATCGGGGCAGGGTTGGGGAAATGAAAAACTGTTTTTT. The encoded protein is CASDSSGQGWGNEKLFF.

The genes are TRBV10-3 and TRBJ2-7; perhaps TRBD1 as D (5 bases). The CDR3 spans 14 residues. V was clipped by 3 bases and J by 3 bases, with 12 bases between them. Germline V gene sequence: CDR1 ENHRY, CDR2 SYGVKD. The CDR3 DNA reads TGTGCCATCAGTGAAGGGCAGGGTTACTACGAGCAGTACTTC. Its protein product is CAISEGQGYYEQYF.

The chain couples TRBV30 to TRBJ2-1; unclear D gene. The V gene's germline CDR1 is GTSNPN and CDR2 SVGIG (reference sequence). The CDR3 is 12 amino acids. V lost 3 bases and J 9 bases, leaving 12 bases between the germline ends. The CDR3 here is CAWRPAASEQFF. CDR3 DNA: TGTGCCTGGAGACCGGCGGCGAGTGAGCAGTTCTTC.

The CDR3, as DNA: TGTGCCAGCAGCTTGGACCTTATGGAGTATGGCTACACCTTC. Translation gives CASSLDLMEYGYTF. The chain links TRBV5-5 to TRBJ1-2; unclear D gene. Germline V gene data show CDR1 as SGHKS and CDR2 as YYEKEE (reference sequence). The CDR3 is 14 amino acids. Trimming cost V 0 bases and J 5 bases, with 11 bases left between them.

The chain links TRBV6-1 to TRBJ1-1; weak D call: TRBD1 (5 bases). The V and J ends lost 3 bases and 1 base respectively, with 9 bases between them. The germline CDR1 and CDR2 sequences are MNHNS and SASEGT. The CDR3 spans 14 residues. CDR3 sequence reads: CASSDLDRNTEAFF. The DNA for the CDR3 is TGTGCCAGCAGTGACTTAGACAGGAACACTGAAGCTTTCTTT.

The V and J genes are TRBV6-1 and TRBJ2-7; 10 bases align to TRBD2. Germline V gives CDR1 MNHNS, CDR2 SASEGT. V lost 3 bases and J lost 2; bases outside the gene matches: 7. The CDR3 is made up of 16 amino acids. The CDR3 loop is CASSDPSSGGPYEQYF. The CDR3 region has the DNA TGTGCCAGCAGTGACCCCTCTAGCGGGGGCCCCTACGAGCAGTACTTC.

The chain carries TRBV5-6 and TRBJ2-7; 8 nucleotides align to TRBD1. The CDR3 contains 15 residues. Trimming took 4 bases from V and 3 from J; bases not matched to a gene: 9. The germline CDR1 and CDR2 sequences are SGHDT and YYEEEE. The CDR3 here is CASSGGGTGHYEQYF. The CDR3 coding sequence is TGTGCCAGCAGCGGTGGGGGGACAGGACACTACGAGCAGTACTTC.

This chain uses TRBV10-2 with TRBJ2-3; 7 positions match TRBD2. CDR3 length: 17 amino acids. V lost 7 bases to trimming and J lost 5 bases; unmatched junction nucleotides: 18. Germline lookup yields CDR1 WSHSY and CDR2 SAAADI. The CDR3 loop reads CASTLDGRAGLKDTQYF. In nucleotides, the CDR3 is TGCGCCAGCACCCTTGACGGGCGAGCGGGACTTAAAGATACGCAGTATTTT.

This clone was found once. This chain links TRBV6-5 with TRBJ2-7, with 9 nucleotides matching TRBD1. V lost 4 bases and J lost 5; bases outside the gene matches: 6. Per germline, CDR1 MNHEY and CDR2 SVGAGI. CDR3 length equals 14 residues. CDR3 loop: CASSWGDRVNEQYF. CDR3 in DNA: TGTGCCAGCAGTTGGGGGGACAGGGTCAACGAGCAGTACTTC.

The rearrangement uses TRBV28 and TRBJ2-7, with 11 positions matching TRBD1. The germline CDR1 and CDR2 sequences are MDHEN and SYDVKM. The CDR3 consists of 13 residues. The CDR3 reads CACGTGGFYEQYF. CDR3 in DNA: TGTGCGTGCGGGACAGGGGGATTTTACGAGCAGTACTTC.

With respect to this clone: Different DNA sequences within this sample yield the same CDR3. The chain combines TRBV28 with TRBJ2-5; D is unclear. In germline, CDR1 is MDHEN, CDR2 SYDVKM. The CDR3 runs 13 residues. V shed 3 bases and J shed 5 bases, with 10 bases lying between them. The CDR3 reads CASSFAGQETQYF. The CDR3 DNA reads TGTGCCAGCAGTTTTGCCGGTCAGGAGACCCAGTACTTC.

Concerning this clone: This CDR3 is also generated by other DNA sequences in the sample. This rearrangement joins TRBV28 to TRBJ2-7; D might be TRBD2 (5 bases). Germline CDR1 is MDHEN and CDR2 is SYDVKM. This CDR3 region has 13 residues. Trimming took off 3 bases at V and 2 bases at J, with 8 bases between the two ends. The CDR3 region has the DNA TGTGCCAGCAGTTTCCCCGGGGCCTACGAGCAGTACTTC. It is translated as CASSFPGAYEQYF.

This clone was observed a few times. The V and J genes are TRBV10-2 and TRBJ1-2; tentatively, D is TRBD1 (6 bases). This CDR3 has 12 residues. Per the germline V gene, CDR1 is WSHSY and CDR2 is SAAADI. Trimming shortened V by 6 bases and J by 3 bases, and 8 bases separated the two germline ends. CDR3 loop: CASRTGYYGYTF. The CDR3 bases are TGCGCCAGCAGGACAGGCTACTATGGCTACACCTTC.

The chain uses TRBV29-1 and TRBJ1-3; 10 positions match TRBD1. The CDR3 extends over 17 amino acids. The germline V gene has CDR1 SQVTM and CDR2 ANQGSEA. J gave up 2 bases and V 0 bases, and 7 bases lay outside the gene matches. This CDR3 reads CSVEDPGQGSAGNTIYF. The CDR3 DNA follows: TGCAGCGTTGAAGATCCGGGACAGGGGAGCGCTGGAAACACCATATATTTT.